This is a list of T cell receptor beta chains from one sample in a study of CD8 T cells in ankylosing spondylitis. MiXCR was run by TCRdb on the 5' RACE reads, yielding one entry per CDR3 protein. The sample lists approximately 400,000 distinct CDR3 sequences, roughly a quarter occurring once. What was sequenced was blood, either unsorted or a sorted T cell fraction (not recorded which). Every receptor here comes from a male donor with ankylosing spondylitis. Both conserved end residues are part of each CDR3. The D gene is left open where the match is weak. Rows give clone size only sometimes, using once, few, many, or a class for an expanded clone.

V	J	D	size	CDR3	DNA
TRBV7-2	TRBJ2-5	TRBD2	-	CASSLAGSGGRETQYF	TGTGCCAGCAGCTTAGCGGGGTCGGGGGGAAGGGAGACCCAGTACTTC
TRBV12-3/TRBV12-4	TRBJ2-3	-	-	CASSSGTGLWDTQYF	TGTGCCAGCAGTTCTGGGACTGGCTTATGGGATACGCAGTATTTT
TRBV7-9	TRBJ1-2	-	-	CASSLGTGNYTF	TGTGCCAGCAGCTTGGGTACAGGGAACTACACCTTC
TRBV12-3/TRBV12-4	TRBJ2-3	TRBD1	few	CASSRQGKSTDTQYF	TGTGCCAGCAGTCGACAGGGGAAATCTACAGATACGCAGTATTTT
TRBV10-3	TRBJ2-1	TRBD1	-	CATGRGGTSYNEQFF	TGTGCCACGGGGAGAGGGGGCACCTCCTACAATGAGCAGTTCTTC
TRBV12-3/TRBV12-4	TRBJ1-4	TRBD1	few	CASSPGTGGYGNEKLFF	TGTGCCAGCAGTCCCGGGACAGGGGGCTACGGTAATGAAAAACTGTTTTTT
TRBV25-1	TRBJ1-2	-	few	CASIPSGTNYGYTF	TGTGCCAGCATTCCCTCCGGGACAAACTATGGCTACACCTTC
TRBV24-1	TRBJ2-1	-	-	CATSDPQIHSGSSYNEQFF	TGTGCCACCAGTGATCCCCAAATCCATAGCGGAAGCTCCTACAATGAGCAGTTCTTC
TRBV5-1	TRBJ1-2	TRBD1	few	CASSVGTGDMAYGYTF	TGCGCCAGCAGCGTCGGGACAGGGGATATGGCCTATGGCTACACCTTC
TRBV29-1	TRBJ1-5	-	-	CSVGTGAQPQHF	TGCAGCGTTGGAACGGGAGCTCAGCCCCAGCATTTT
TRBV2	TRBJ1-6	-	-	CASSEATSNSPLHF	TGTGCCAGCAGTGAGGCGACGAGTAATTCACCCCTCCACTTT
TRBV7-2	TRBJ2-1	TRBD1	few	CASSPRRTGMDEQFF	TGTGCCAGCAGCCCCCGTCGGACAGGGATGGATGAGCAGTTCTTC
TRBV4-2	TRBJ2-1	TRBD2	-	CASSQDGGTSEYNEQFF	TGTGCCAGCAGCCAAGATGGGGGGACTAGCGAGTACAATGAGCAGTTCTTC
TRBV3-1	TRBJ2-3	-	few	CASSQLTDTQYF	TGTGCCAGCAGCCAACTTACAGATACGCAGTATTTT
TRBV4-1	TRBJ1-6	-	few	CASSQDWDSPLHF	TGCGCCAGCAGCCAAGACTGGGATTCACCCCTCCACTTT
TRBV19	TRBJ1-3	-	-	CASNEDSNSGNTIYF	TGTGCCAGTAATGAGGACAGCAACTCTGGAAACACCATATATTTT
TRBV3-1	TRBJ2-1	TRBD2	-	CASSIGLRGRSNEQFF	TGTGCCAGCAGCATCGGCCTGCGCGGGAGGTCTAATGAGCAGTTCTTC
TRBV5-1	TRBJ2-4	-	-	CASSLGKNIQYF	TGCGCCAGCAGCTTGGGGAAAAACATTCAGTACTTC
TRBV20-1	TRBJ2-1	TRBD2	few	CSAREAGAAFF	TGCAGTGCTAGAGAGGCGGGAGCGGCGTTCTTC
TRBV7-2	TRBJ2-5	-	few	CASSLGHYEGPQYF	TGTGCCAGCAGCTTAGGACATTACGAGGGCCCCCAGTACTTC
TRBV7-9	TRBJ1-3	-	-	CASSLGESSGNTIYF	TGTGCCAGCAGCTTAGGGGAATCCTCTGGAAACACCATATATTTT
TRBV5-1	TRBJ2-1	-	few	CASSLKRDAYNEQFF	TGCGCCAGCAGCTTGAAACGGGACGCCTACAATGAGCAGTTCTTC
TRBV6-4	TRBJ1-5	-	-	CASSDGDQPQHF	TGTGCCAGCAGTGACGGGGATCAGCCCCAGCATTTT
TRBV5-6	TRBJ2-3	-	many	CASSFFGSTDTQYF	TGTGCCAGCAGCTTTTTTGGGAGCACAGATACGCAGTATTTT
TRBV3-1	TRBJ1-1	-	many	CASSPWGDTEAFF	TGTGCCAGCAGCCCTTGGGGGGACACTGAAGCTTTCTTT
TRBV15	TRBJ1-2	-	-	CATSRPNRGGNYGYTF	TGTGCCACCAGCAGACCAAACCGAGGGGGAAACTATGGCTACACCTTC
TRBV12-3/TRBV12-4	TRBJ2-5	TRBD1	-	CASTTLLGQGDGTQYF	TGTGCCAGCACCACCCTTTTAGGACAGGGGGACGGGACCCAGTACTTC
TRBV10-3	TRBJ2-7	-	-	CAIRQDLTYEQYF	TGTGCCATCCGCCAGGATCTGACCTACGAGCAGTACTTC
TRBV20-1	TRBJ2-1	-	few	CSAAGQPPSYNEQFF	TGCAGTGCCGCGGGACAACCTCCCTCCTACAATGAGCAGTTCTTC
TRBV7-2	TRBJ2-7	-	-	CASSFQNLYEQYF	TGTGCCAGCAGCTTCCAGAACCTCTACGAGCAGTACTTC
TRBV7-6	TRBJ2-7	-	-	CASSLDGSVYEQYF	TGTGCCAGCAGCTTAGATGGCAGCGTCTACGAGCAGTACTTC
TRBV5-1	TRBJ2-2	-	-	CASSSLEANTGELFF	TGCGCCAGCAGCTCGCTAGAGGCGAACACCGGGGAGCTGTTTTTT
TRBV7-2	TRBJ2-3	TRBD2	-	CASSLAGTSGRAPTDTQYF	TGTGCCAGCAGCTTAGCGGGGACTAGCGGGAGGGCCCCCACAGATACGCAGTATTTT
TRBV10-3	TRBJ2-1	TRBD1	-	CAISAWDSYNEQFF	TGTGCCATCAGTGCATGGGACAGCTACAATGAGCAGTTCTTC
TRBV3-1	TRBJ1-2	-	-	CASSQLSSFYGYTF	TGTGCCAGCAGCCAACTATCCAGCTTTTATGGCTACACCTTC
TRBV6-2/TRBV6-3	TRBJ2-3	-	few	CASSHRVSTDTQYF	TGTGCCAGCAGCCACAGGGTTAGCACAGATACGCAGTATTTT
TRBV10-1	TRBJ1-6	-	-	CASSESKGRNSPLHF	TGCGCCAGCAGTGAGTCGAAGGGACGGAATTCACCCCTCCACTTT
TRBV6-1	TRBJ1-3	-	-	CASIRSGNTIYF	TGTGCCAGCATTAGATCTGGAAACACCATATATTTT
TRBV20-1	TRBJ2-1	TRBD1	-	CSARSRDRGGYNEQFF	TGCAGTGCTAGATCTAGGGACAGGGGGGGGTACAATGAGCAGTTCTTC
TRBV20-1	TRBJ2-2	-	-	CSAERQTNTGELFF	TGCAGTGCGGAGAGACAGACGAACACCGGGGAGCTGTTTTTT
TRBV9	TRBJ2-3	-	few	CASSIDTGTDTQYF	TGTGCCAGCAGCATTGATACGGGCACAGATACGCAGTATTTT
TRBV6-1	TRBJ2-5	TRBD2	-	CASSLAGPHLQETQYF	TGTGCCAGCAGTCTAGCGGGGCCTCACCTCCAAGAGACCCAGTACTTC
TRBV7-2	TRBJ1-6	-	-	CASSPDHNSPLHF	TGTGCCAGCAGCCCAGACCATAATTCACCCCTCCACTTT
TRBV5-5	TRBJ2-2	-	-	CASSLDGEVNTGELFF	TGTGCCAGCAGCTTGGACGGAGAGGTTAACACCGGGGAGCTGTTTTTT
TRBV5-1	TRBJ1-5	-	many	CASSLGAGNQPQHF	TGTGCCAGCAGTTTAGGCGCAGGGAATCAGCCCCAGCATTTT
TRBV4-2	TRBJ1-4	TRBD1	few	CASSQDRRGRVTNEKLFF	TGTGCCAGCAGCCAAGACCGCAGGGGGCGAGTAACTAATGAAAAACTGTTTTTT